This is a list of T cell receptor beta chains from one sample in a study of ipilimumab plus nivolumab after autologous stem cell transplantation. Sequenced by immunoSEQ multiplex PCR; TCRdb stores in-frame clones only, minus some. The table lists tens of thousands of clones, almost 95% of them singletons. This specimen was PBMCs, taken in a trial of ipilimumab plus nivolumab as post-transplant consolidation. The receptors originated from a male donor with multiple myeloma. The CDR3 runs from the conserved cysteine through the conserved F or W. A D gene is named only where the DNA matches it firmly.

CDR3nt	CDR3aa	v_gene	j_gene	d_gene
TGTGCCAGCAGCTTAGACGACAGGGGAACCTACGAGCAGTACTTC	CASSLDDRGTYEQYF	TRBV7-6	TRBJ2-7	TRBD1
TGTGCCAGCTCACCCTTAGCGGGGGGCCGGCCCTCGAACTACGAGCAGTACTTC	CASSPLAGGRPSNYEQYF	TRBV18	TRBJ2-7	TRBD2
TGCGCCAGCAGCTTGGGAGGAGAAGCTTTCTTT	CASSLGGEAFF	TRBV5-1	TRBJ1-1	NA
TGTGCCAGCAGCCTGGGACTAGCGGGCTACAATGAGCAGTTCTTC	CASSLGLAGYNEQFF	TRBV7-6	TRBJ2-1	TRBD2
TGTGCCAGCAGCTTATCTTCGGGGGCCAATCAGCCCCAGCATTTT	CASSLSSGANQPQHF	TRBV11-2	TRBJ1-5	NA
TGTGCCAGCAGTTTATGGCGGCTGAACACTGAAGCTTTCTTT	CASSLWRLNTEAFF	TRBV28	TRBJ1-1	NA
TGCGCCAGCAGCCAAGATGAGTATAAGAATGAAAAACTGTTTTTT	CASSQDEYKNEKLFF	TRBV4-1	TRBJ1-4	NA
TGTGCCAGCAGTGACCCCGGGCCTAATCAGCCCCAGCATTTT	CASSDPGPNQPQHF	TRBV25-1	TRBJ1-5	NA
TGTGCCAGCAGTACCGCAGGGGGACAGGCTAACTATGGCTACACCTTC	CASSTAGGQANYGYTF	TRBV27	TRBJ1-2	TRBD1
TGTGCCAGTAGACAGGGGGCGCGGGGCTACACCTTC	CASRQGARGYTF	TRBV28	TRBJ1-2	TRBD1
TGTGCCAGCAGCTTGTCGCCAAATCAGCCCCAGCATTTT	CASSLSPNQPQHF	TRBV5-4	TRBJ1-5	NA
TGTGCCAGCAGTTTACGGCTCGACGTCTATGGCTACACCTTC	CASSLRLDVYGYTF	TRBV27	TRBJ1-2	NA
TGTGCCAGCAGTTCTCAAGAGTGGGAAGAGACCCAGTACTTC	CASSSQEWEETQYF	TRBV28	TRBJ2-5	NA
TGTGCCAGCAGCGTAGGGCAGGTCGGGGGATATGGAAATGAGCAGTTCTTC	CASSVGQVGGYGNEQFF	TRBV9	TRBJ2-1	NA
TGCGCCAGCAGGAGGGACAACACTGAAGCTTTCTTT	CASRRDNTEAFF	TRBV5-1	TRBJ1-1	NA
TGTGCCAGCAGCATACGCCAGACAGGGATCTTGGAGGAGCAGTACTTC	CASSIRQTGILEEQYF	TRBV7-2	TRBJ2-7	TRBD1
TGTGCCAGCAGCTCGACCAGCGGGACCGATACGCAGTATTTT	CASSSTSGTDTQYF	TRBV7-3	TRBJ2-3	TRBD2
TGCGCCAGCAGCATCGACAGGGGGGACTACGAGCAGTACTTC	CASSIDRGDYEQYF	TRBV5-1	TRBJ2-7	TRBD1
TGTGCCAGCAGCCCGGGGGACAGGGCCGTATATGGCTACACCTTC	CASSPGDRAVYGYTF	TRBV28	TRBJ1-2	TRBD1
TGTGCCAGCAGTTACTCGACAGGGGCGCGGGAAAAACTGTTTTTT	CASSYSTGAREKLFF	TRBV6-5	TRBJ1-4	TRBD1
TGTGCCAGCAGCCAAGAAACGGGAGCGGGGGGGCGAGAGACCCAGTACTTC	CASSQETGAGGRETQYF	TRBV4-2	TRBJ2-5	TRBD2
TGTGCCAGCCCGGGACCGACCCTGAACACCGGGGAGCTGTTTTTT	CASPGPTLNTGELFF	TRBV11-2	TRBJ2-2	NA
TGTGCCAGCAGCCGTAGGACAGGGATGTACAATGAGCAGTTCTTC	CASSRRTGMYNEQFF	TRBV5-4	TRBJ2-1	TRBD1
TGTGCCAGCTACTGGGTGAAAGGAAACACCATATATTTT	CASYWVKGNTIYF	TRBV6-5	TRBJ1-3	NA
TGTGCCAGCAGGGGAGTTGGTTCACCCCTCCACTTT	CASRGVGSPLHF	TRBV27	TRBJ1-6	NA
TGTGCCAGCAGTTACTCCGGAGGTTCCAACTATGGCTACACCTTC	CASSYSGGSNYGYTF	TRBV6-6	TRBJ1-2	NA
TGTGCCAGTAGTCCGCGGACAGGTATGGGCTATGGCTACACCTTC	CASSPRTGMGYGYTF	TRBV19	TRBJ1-2	TRBD1
TGTGCCAGCAGTTTATCCCGGGGACACCTAGGGGAGACCCAGTACTTC	CASSLSRGHLGETQYF	TRBV27	TRBJ2-5	NA
TGTGCCAGCAGACTACGGACAGGGCCGGGCTATGGCTACACCTTC	CASRLRTGPGYGYTF	TRBV6-5	TRBJ1-2	TRBD1
TGTGCCAGCAGTTTAGTGGGGGGCGCGGTCTATGGCTACACCTTC	CASSLVGGAVYGYTF	TRBV28	TRBJ1-2	NA
TGTGCCAGCAGTGGGATTGCGGGAAACACCATATATTTT	CASSGIAGNTIYF	TRBV27	TRBJ1-3	NA
TGTGCCAGTAGTCGGGGGCTGGGAACTGAAGCTTTCTTT	CASSRGLGTEAFF	TRBV19	TRBJ1-1	NA
TGTGCCAGCCACCCGACAGGGCACTATGGCTACACCTTC	CASHPTGHYGYTF	TRBV5-5	TRBJ1-2	TRBD1
TGTGCCAGCAGCCCAGCTCTCTATGGCTACACCTTC	CASSPALYGYTF	TRBV11-2	TRBJ1-2	NA
TGTGCCAGCAGACCCCCATTGGATCAGCCCCAGCATTTT	CASRPPLDQPQHF	TRBV6-6	TRBJ1-5	NA